This passage covers 19 T cell receptor beta chains from one sample sequenced in a study of cytomegalovirus exposure and HLA in healthy donors. TCRdb's table, derived via immunoSEQ multiplex PCR, lists solely in-frame clones and lacks some. Counted here are more than 90,000 clones, 88% occurring once; the ten biggest clones make up about 4.5%. Source material: PBMCs. The receptors were gathered from a young man in good health and CMV-seropositive.

This chain joins TRBV5-6 and TRBJ1-5; D is undetermined. This CDR3 is 13 amino acids long. Trimming cost V 3 bases and J 6 bases, with 10 bases left between them. The germline V gene encodes CDR1 SGHDT and CDR2 YYEEEE. The CDR3 spells CASSSGGRQPQHF. The CDR3 DNA sequence: TGTGCCAGCAGCTCGGGTGGCCGTCAGCCCCAGCATTTT.

CDR3 in amino acids: CASSPTGGYEQYF. The CDR3 nucleotides read TGTGCCAGCAGCCCGACGGGGGGTTACGAGCAGTACTTC. The chain has TRBV11-3 and TRBJ2-7; 7 nucleotides match TRBD2. The CDR3 runs to 13 residues. CDR1 SGHNT and CDR2 YENEEA come from the germline V gene. Trimming cost V 5 bases and J 4 bases; bases outside gene matches: 5.

This clone was seen just once. The rearrangement uses TRBV7-7 and TRBJ2-7; D is unclear. The CDR3 totals 15 residues. V was clipped by 1 base and J by 2 bases, with 12 bases between them. In germline, CDR1 is SSHAT, CDR2 FNYEAQ (reference sequence). The CDR3 nucleotides are TGTGCCAGCAGCTTAGGGCCCGAAATCGCCTACGAGCAGTACTTC. Its translation is CASSLGPEIAYEQYF.

The chain couples TRBV4-2 to TRBJ1-6, with no clear D. The CDR3 has 18 residues. With 0 bases removed from V and 0 bases from J, the gap between germline ends came to 12 bases. The germline gives CDR1 LGHNA, CDR2 YNFKEQ. CDR3 nucleotide sequence: TGTGCCAGCAGCCAAGAAAGTAGAACGAGCTCCTATAATTCACCCCTCCACTTT. It encodes CASSQESRTSSYNSPLHF.

The genes are TRBV29-1 and TRBJ2-7, with TRBD1 matching 7 bases. The CDR3 contains 19 residues. Germline CDR1 SQVTM, CDR2 ANQGSEA. After removal of 5 bases from V and 2 bases from J, the junction contained 24 bases not matched to a gene. The CDR3 DNA is TGCAGCGTTTTGACGAAGGGGGCTCGAGGATTGAGTTCGGCCTACGAGCAGTACTTC. Its translation: CSVLTKGARGLSSAYEQYF.

This clone was seen only once. This chain connects TRBV19 to TRBJ1-2; 9 nucleotides match TRBD1. V shed 6 bases, J shed 7 bases, and the junction held 9 bases outside the gene matches. There are 14 residues in the CDR3. Germline V CDR1 and CDR2: LNHDA, SQIVND (reference sequence). The CDR3 spells CASSPDRGNFGYTF. The CDR3 DNA sequence: TGTGCCAGTAGCCCCGACAGGGGGAATTTTGGCTACACCTTC.

The rearrangement joins TRBV6-4 to TRBJ2-3; tentative D call: TRBD2 (6 bases). The CDR3 length is 15 residues. The V and J ends lost 6 bases and 4 bases respectively, with 17 bases between them. Germline CDR1 reads MRHNA; CDR2 reads SNTAGT. In nucleotides, the CDR3 is TGTGCCAGCAGCCCAGGGACTTGGAAGGCAGATACGCAGTATTTT. It translates to CASSPGTWKADTQYF.

This chain uses TRBV5-1 with TRBJ1-4; 7 bases align to TRBD1. The CDR3 has 13 amino acids. Looked up from germline, CDR1 is SGHRS and CDR2 is YFSETQ. Trimming took 9 bases from V and 5 from J; bases not matched to a gene: 7. CDR3 loop: CATRDSLNEKLFF. The CDR3 region has the DNA TGCGCCACCAGGGACAGCTTAAATGAAAAACTGTTTTTT.

The chain joins TRBV19 to TRBJ1-2, with TRBD1 as a possible D gene (6 bases). CDR1 and CDR2 from the germline V gene are LNHDA and SQIVND (reference sequence). V was pared by 9 bases and J by 2 bases, with 16 bases between. This CDR3 comprises 14 residues. The CDR3 spells CASSLEGGNYGYTF. CDR3 DNA sequence: TGTGCCAGCTCACTTGAGGGGGGGAACTATGGCTACACCTTC.

The genes are TRBV5-1 and TRBJ2-5, with TRBD1 matching over 7 bases. Germline trimming cut 4 bases from V and 2 bases from J; bases unmatched to any gene: 5. This CDR3 is built from 14 residues. Germline V lookup: CDR1 SGHRS, CDR2 YFSETQ. The CDR3 here is CASSTPGGQETQYF. For the CDR3, the DNA is TGCGCCAGCAGCACCCCAGGGGGTCAAGAGACCCAGTACTTC.

This clone was detected only once. The rearrangement links TRBV5-1 to TRBJ2-5; 9 bases are shared with TRBD2. V trimming: 0 bases; J trimming: 0 bases; junction bases outside the gene matches: 6. Germline assignment: CDR1 SGHRS and CDR2 YFSETQ. The CDR3 totals 17 residues. In DNA form, the CDR3 reads TGCGCCAGCAGCTTGGCCCTAGCGGGGCTGTACCAAGAGACCCAGTACTTC. Protein sequence: CASSLALAGLYQETQYF.

The V gene is TRBV29-1, the J gene TRBJ1-1; tentatively, D is TRBD1 (6 bases). Germline values: CDR1 SQVTM, CDR2 ANQGSEA. CDR3 length: 13 amino acids. V was pared by 7 bases and J by 0 bases, with 12 bases between. CDR3 protein: CSAEGHVNTEAFF. CDR3 DNA sequence: TGCAGCGCCGAGGGACACGTGAACACTGAAGCTTTCTTT.

The rearrangement uses TRBV9 and TRBJ1-2, with D unclear. The CDR3 has 15 amino acids. Per germline, CDR1 SGDLS and CDR2 YYNGEE. Trimming took off 4 bases at V and 4 bases at J, with 17 bases between the two ends. The CDR3 loop reads CASSLSGYSSYGYTF. DNA of the CDR3: TGTGCCAGCAGCTTGAGTGGTTACAGCTCCTATGGCTACACCTTC.

The chain combines TRBV11-2 with TRBJ1-2, with 8 bases fitting TRBD1. The length of the CDR3 is 15 residues. Germline loops: CDR1 SGHAT, CDR2 FQNNGV. After removal of 5 bases from V and 4 bases from J, the junction contained 9 bases not matched to a gene. CDR3 sequence reads: CASSPPGTGGYGYTF. DNA of the CDR3: TGTGCCAGCAGCCCCCCAGGGACAGGCGGCTATGGCTACACCTTC.

The rearrangement joins TRBV7-9 to TRBJ2-3; tentative D call: TRBD2 (5 bases). The CDR3 is 12 residues long. With 0 bases removed from V and 11 bases from J, the gap between germline ends came to 9 bases. Germline loops: CDR1 SEHNR, CDR2 FQNEAQ (reference sequence). The CDR3 bases are TGTGCCAGCAGCTTAGCTGCCGGGGAGCAGTATTTT. Protein product: CASSLAAGEQYF.

This chain uses TRBV7-9 with TRBJ2-2, with no clear D. Trimming cost V 5 bases and J 5 bases, with 6 bases left between them. The CDR3 is made up of 12 amino acids. Germline V gene lookup returns CDR1 SEHNR and CDR2 FQNEAQ (reference sequence). The CDR3 loop is CASSPLTGELFF. The CDR3 bases are TGTGCCAGCAGCCCTTTGACCGGGGAGCTGTTTTTT. Full variable domain (missing parts from reference TRBV7-9 and TRBJ2-2): DTGVSQNPRHKITKRGQNVTFRCDPISEHNRLYWYRQTLGQGPEFLTYFQNEAQLEKSRLLSDRFSAERPKGSFSTLEIQRTEQGDSAMYLCASSPLTGELFFGEGSRLTVL.

The genes are TRBV18 and TRBJ1-1; a possible D gene is TRBD1 (6 bases). Germline CDR1 KGHSH, CDR2 LQKENI. Trimming left V 6 bases short and J 4 bases short, with 12 bases between. CDR3 size: 13 residues. The CDR3 coding sequence is TGTGCCAGCTCCTCGACAGGCGGCACTGAAGCTTTCTTT. Translation: CASSSTGGTEAFF.

DNA of the CDR3: TGTGCCATAGGGGAAACAGGGGACTACGAGCAGTACTTC. Its translation: CAIGETGDYEQYF. The chain combines TRBV10-3 with TRBJ2-7; 7 positions agree with TRBD1. V gave up 9 bases and J gave up 3 bases; unmatched junction bases: 8. The CDR3 has 13 residues. Germline CDR1 is ENHRY and CDR2 is SYGVKD.

The chain recombines TRBV7-9 with TRBJ2-1; 9 bases fit TRBD2. Germline loops: CDR1 SEHNR, CDR2 FQNEAQ (reference sequence). This CDR3 is 16 amino acids long. J lost 5 bases, V lost 2 bases, and 7 bases had no gene match. The CDR3 sequence: CASSLPPSGEDNEQFF. The DNA for the CDR3 is TGTGCCAGCAGCTTACCCCCTAGCGGGGAGGACAATGAGCAGTTCTTC.